This T cell receptor beta chain originates from a study of blood T cell repertoires in COVID-19. Study summary: Acute and convalescent COVID-19 samples came from the United States, Italy and Spain.

Sequenced by immunoSEQ multiplex PCR; TCRdb stores in-frame clones only, minus some. The sample includes some 73,000 clones, over 65% seen only once; the top ten take about 3.8%. Germline CDR1 is MNHEY and CDR2 is SVGEGT. This CDR3 has 14 amino acids. The V gene end was trimmed by 5 bases and the J gene end by 4 bases; junction bases not matched to a gene: 6. This chain joins TRBV6-2 or TRBV6-3 and TRBJ2-7, with TRBD2 matching 9 bases. The TCR was taken from a woman in her sixties or seventies with acute or convalescent COVID-19. Sequenced: peripheral blood. The CDR3 bases are TGTGCCAGCAGTCGTAGCGGGAGAGGGTACGAGCAGTACTTC. Translated, it gives CASSRSGRGYEQYF.